The 32 T cell receptor beta chains reported below all come from one sample, sequenced in a study of blood T cell repertoires in COVID-19 (TCRdb year 2020). The library was produced with the immunoSEQ multiplex PCR assay. TCRdb re-hosts the immuneACCESS table, in-frame sequences only. Its copies lack some clones; in the studies checked, an unresolved V gene accounts for under half of them, and the cause for the rest is not known. The sample table lists under 350,000 clones, roughly 89% of them with a count of one. About 4.6% of the sample goes to the ten largest clones. The sample comprised peripheral blood. The receptors were gathered from a middle-aged man with acute or convalescent COVID-19.

The chain couples TRBV12-3 or TRBV12-4 to TRBJ2-3, with D unclear. The CDR3 sequence is 11 residues long. The V end lost 5 bases, the J end lost 5 bases, and 5 bases lay between the germline ends. CDR3 nucleotide sequence: TGTGCCAGCAGTCCTTTAGATACGCAGTATTTT. Residues: CASSPLDTQYF.

The chain combines TRBV3-1 (or the pseudogene TRBV3-2) with TRBJ1-2; D unclear. The CDR3 spans 15 residues. Germline-derived CDR1 and CDR2 are LGHDT and YNNKEL (reference sequence). Between the trimmed V and J ends, which lost 1 base and 8 bases, there was a span of 17 bases. CDR3 nucleotide sequence: TGTGCCAGCAGCCAAGGATCCACCCCGGGAGAGGGCTACACCTTC. Translating gives CASSQGSTPGEGYTF.

The chain is built from TRBV12-3 or TRBV12-4 and TRBJ2-7, with a weak D call TRBD2 (5 bases). This CDR3 has 11 amino acids. Trimming pared 7 bases from V and 7 bases from J, leaving 11 bases between. CDR3 protein: CASTFGGEQYF. CDR3 bases: TGTGCCAGCACCTTCGGAGGTGAGCAGTACTTC.

The chain links TRBV24-1 to TRBJ2-7; a possible D gene is TRBD1 (5 bases). Trimming took off 5 bases at V and 1 base at J, with 11 bases between the two ends. The germline V gene has CDR1 KGHDR and CDR2 SFDVKD. The CDR3 extends over 14 amino acids. The CDR3 here is CATSGTQDSYEQYF. The CDR3 coding sequence is TGTGCCACCAGTGGGACACAGGATTCCTACGAGCAGTACTTC.

This rearrangement joins TRBV2 to TRBJ1-2; TRBD1 agrees at 8 bases. The CDR3 totals 14 residues. J lost 1 base, V lost 7 bases, and 5 bases had no gene match. CDR1 and CDR2 (germline): SNHLY, FYNNEI. DNA for the CDR3: TGTGCCAGCACCCTACAGGGGGGTAACTATGGCTACACCTTC. It yields the protein CASTLQGGNYGYTF.

V is TRBV7-9 and J is TRBJ1-6; 7 bases agree with TRBD1. The J segment lost 10 bases and the V segment lost 7 bases, leaving 7 bases of the junction unmatched. The CDR3 is 13 amino acids. The germline V gene has CDR1 SEHNR and CDR2 FQNEAQ (reference sequence). The CDR3 loop reads CASTFRGNSPLHF. The CDR3 nucleotides are TGTGCCAGCACCTTCAGGGGGAACTCACCCCTCCACTTT.

The J gene is TRBJ2-1, the V gene TRBV20-1; 7 positions agree with TRBD1. There are 16 residues in the CDR3. J lost 4 bases, V lost 3 bases, and 12 bases had no gene match. Germline V gene lookup returns CDR1 DFQATT and CDR2 SNEGSKA (reference sequence). CDR3 region: CSASSLAGTAYNEQFF. CDR3 DNA sequence: TGCAGTGCTAGTTCTCTGGCCGGGACAGCATACAATGAGCAGTTCTTC.

V usage is TRBV18 and J usage is TRBJ2-3, with 8 bases identical to TRBD2. The CDR3 consists of 15 residues. The germline gives CDR1 KGHSH, CDR2 LQKENI. J gave up 5 bases and V 4 bases, and 8 bases lay outside the gene matches. CDR3 coding DNA: TGTGCCAGCTCACTTGGCCCCGGGAGGGGAGATACGCAGTATTTT. Translation gives CASSLGPGRGDTQYF.

V usage is TRBV10-3 and J usage is TRBJ1-1; 8 bases map to TRBD1. The CDR3 loop spans 13 amino acids. The V and J ends lost 10 bases and 7 bases, in that order; junction bases with no gene match: 11. Germline V gene lookup returns CDR1 ENHRY and CDR2 SYGVKD. CDR3 protein: CATSGQGNVEAFF. CDR3 DNA: TGTGCCACCTCAGGACAGGGAAACGTTGAAGCTTTCTTT.

This chain uses TRBV6-5 with TRBJ1-5; the D is unclear. The CDR3 covers 14 residues. Trimming shortened V by 6 bases and J by 4 bases, and 13 bases separated the two germline ends. The germline V gene has CDR1 MNHEY and CDR2 SVGAGI. The CDR3 here is CASSDAEGNQPQHF. CDR3 sequence (DNA): TGTGCCAGCAGCGACGCGGAGGGAAATCAGCCCCAGCATTTT.

This clone was seen only once. This chain connects TRBV5-1 to TRBJ1-1, with 9 positions matching TRBD1. After removal of 6 bases from V and 4 bases from J, the junction contained 13 bases not matched to a gene. CDR1 is SGHRS and CDR2 is YFSETQ in the germline V gene. The length of the CDR3 is 16 residues. CDR3 in amino acids: CASTRGGQGGGTEAFF. DNA of the CDR3: TGCGCCAGCACCCGCGGGGGACAGGGAGGAGGCACTGAAGCTTTCTTT.

This clone was picked up one time. The J gene is TRBJ1-6, the V gene TRBV21-1. TRBV21-1 is an annotated pseudogene. CDR3 length: 16 amino acids. The chain's CDR3 is CASSKEDRRRDSPLHF. Here the CDR3 DNA reads TGTGCCAGCAGCAAAGAGGACCGCAGGAGGGATTCACCCCTCCACTTT.

The V gene is TRBV6-6, the J gene TRBJ2-3, with TRBD2 matching 10 bases. J was trimmed by 4 bases and V by 6 bases; bases with no gene match: 7. Germline V lookup: CDR1 MNHNY, CDR2 SVGAGI (reference sequence). The CDR3 spans 15 residues. CDR3 loop: CASRKSGGVPDTQYF. In DNA, the CDR3 is TGTGCCAGCAGAAAAAGCGGGGGGGTCCCAGATACGCAGTATTTT.

This clone is a singleton in its sample. The chain uses TRBV11-2 and TRBJ1-2, with D tentatively TRBD1 (6 bases). Germline CDR1 and CDR2: SGHAT and FQNNGV. The CDR3 runs 16 residues. V was shortened by 0 bases and J by 1 base, with 12 bases between the two germline ends. The chain's CDR3 is CASSLDGTQINYGYTF. The CDR3 DNA follows: TGTGCCAGCAGCTTAGATGGGACACAAATTAACTATGGCTACACCTTC.

V gene TRBV19 combines with J gene TRBJ1-5, with TRBD1 matching over 10 bases. The germline V gene has CDR1 LNHDA and CDR2 SQIVND (reference sequence). Unmatched junction bases numbered 9, after V lost 5 bases and J lost 2 bases. The length of the CDR3 is 17 residues. The CDR3 DNA reads TGTGCCAGTAGTCTCGGACAGGGGGATTACCGCAATCAGCCCCAGCATTTT. Translation: CASSLGQGDYRNQPQHF.

This chain uses TRBV29-1 with TRBJ1-2; D possibly corresponds to TRBD1 (5 bases). In germline, CDR1 is SQVTM, CDR2 ANQGSEA. The CDR3 sequence is 13 residues long. V lost 7 bases to trimming and J lost 5 bases, with 17 bases between them. Written as DNA, the CDR3 is TGCAGCGCTTTCTCGGGGGGGGATTATGGCTACACCTTC. Protein: CSAFSGGDYGYTF.

This chain connects TRBV5-1 to TRBJ2-7; perhaps TRBD1 as D (6 bases). The CDR3 is 16 residues long. Germline values: CDR1 SGHRS, CDR2 YFSETQ. The V end lost 4 bases, the J end lost 2 bases, and 19 bases lay between the germline ends. The CDR3 protein is CASSTSTGNVAYEQYF. CDR3 bases: TGCGCCAGCAGCACCAGTACAGGGAACGTCGCCTACGAGCAGTACTTC.

The chain links TRBV5-1 to TRBJ1-2; D perhaps matches TRBD1 (6 bases). The CDR3 consists of 15 residues. V lost 5 bases, J lost 0 bases, and 14 bases lay in between. Germline CDR1 is SGHRS and CDR2 is YFSETQ. The DNA for the CDR3 is TGCGCCAGCAGGATAACAGGGTATTCTAACTATGGCTACACCTTC. Translated: CASRITGYSNYGYTF.

Written as DNA, the CDR3 is TGTGCCAGCAGCTTCCGGGACAGCAATAATTCACCCCTCCACTTT. This sequence encodes CASSFRDSNNSPLHF. The V gene is TRBV9, the J gene TRBJ1-6; 7 bases align to TRBD1. Germline values: CDR1 SGDLS, CDR2 YYNGEE. The CDR3 is made up of 15 amino acids. J was trimmed by 5 bases and V by 4 bases; bases with no gene match: 6.

The chain carries TRBV2 and TRBJ2-1; 10 bases are shared with TRBD1. This CDR3 region has 14 residues. V was clipped by 6 bases and J by 2 bases; unmatched bases: 1. Germline V gene sequence: CDR1 SNHLY, CDR2 FYNNEI. This CDR3 reads CASRDRGPYNEQFF. CDR3 nucleotides: TGTGCCAGCAGAGACAGGGGGCCCTACAATGAGCAGTTCTTC.

The chain links TRBV2 to TRBJ1-2; D is possibly TRBD1 (6 bases). The CDR3 contains 13 residues. V was trimmed by 5 bases and J by 4 bases, leaving 11 bases between them. Germline CDR1 SNHLY, CDR2 FYNNEI. The chain's CDR3 is CASSKGEGYGYTF. The DNA for the CDR3 is TGTGCCAGCAGTAAGGGGGAAGGCTATGGCTACACCTTC.

The rearrangement joins TRBV5-4 to TRBJ1-1, with a weak D call TRBD1 (5 bases). V gave up 0 bases and J gave up 8 bases, with 11 bases separating them. CDR1 and CDR2 from the germline V gene are SGHNT and YYREEE (reference sequence). The CDR3 has 13 amino acids. In DNA form, the CDR3 reads TGTGCCAGCAGCTTGGATGTGAACAGGGAAGCTTTCTTT. This codes for CASSLDVNREAFF. The full variable domain, with the rest looked up from reference TRBV5-4 and TRBJ1-1, is ETGVTQSPTHLIKTRGQQVTLRCSSQSGHNTVSWYQQALGQGPQFIFQYYREEENGRGNFPPRFSGLQFPNYSSELNVNALELDDSALYLCASSLDVNREAFFGQGTRLTVV.

As DNA, the CDR3 is TGTGCCAGCAGTTCGGACAGGGGGCCCATAAGCTCTGGGGCCAACGTCCTGACTTTC. It yields the protein CASSSDRGPISSGANVLTF. This chain connects TRBV6-2 or TRBV6-3 to TRBJ2-6, with 11 bases lining up with TRBD1. The germline V gene has CDR1 MNHEY and CDR2 SVGEGT. The CDR3 loop spans 19 amino acids. V dropped 4 bases and J dropped 0; count of bases not matched to a gene: 8.

The J gene is TRBJ2-1, the V gene TRBV29-1; 7 nucleotides align to TRBD2. V shed 0 bases and J 1 base; nucleotides not matched to a gene: 6. Germline CDR1 SQVTM, CDR2 ANQGSEA. The CDR3 extends over 16 amino acids. CDR3: CSVEDRRGKSYNEQFF. The CDR3 nucleotides read TGCAGCGTTGAAGATCGGCGGGGGAAATCCTACAATGAGCAGTTCTTC.

Worth noting for this clone: Other DNA sequences of this sample code for an identical CDR3. This chain connects TRBV18 to TRBJ1-5; D gene unclear. V lost 2 bases to trimming and J lost 4 bases, with 9 bases between them. The CDR3 length is 14 residues. Per germline, CDR1 KGHSH and CDR2 LQKENI. The CDR3 nucleotides are TGTGCCAGCTCACCAACGGGAGGGAATCAGCCCCAGCATTTT. Translation: CASSPTGGNQPQHF.

V and J are TRBV18 and TRBJ2-7; 9 bases map to TRBD1. The CDR3 has 18 residues. V lost 1 base, J lost 0 bases, and 10 bases stayed unmatched. Germline loops: CDR1 KGHSH, CDR2 LQKENI. CDR3 sequence (DNA): TGTGCCAGCTCACCACGGGAGAGCGGACAGGGGAGCTCCTACGAGCAGTACTTC. Translation gives CASSPRESGQGSSYEQYF.

The count of this clone is one. The chain has TRBV5-6 and TRBJ1-3; a possible D gene is TRBD1 (6 bases). Germline values: CDR1 SGHDT, CDR2 YYEEEE. V dropped 3 bases and J dropped 0 bases, with 7 bases sitting between them. The CDR3 totals 14 residues. The CDR3 bases are TGTGCCAGCAGCTCGGACAGCTCTGGAAACACCATATATTTT. The encoded protein is CASSSDSSGNTIYF.

A word on this clone: Different DNA sequences within this sample yield the same CDR3. The chain uses TRBV2 and TRBJ2-7; D remains ambiguous. This CDR3 is 12 amino acids long. Trimming left V 1 base short and J 7 bases short, with 8 bases between. Looked up from germline, CDR1 is SNHLY and CDR2 is FYNNEI. This chain's CDR3 is CASSEDRGEQYF. CDR3 bases: TGTGCCAGCAGTGAAGACCGAGGAGAGCAGTACTTC. The full variable domain, with the rest looked up from reference TRBV2 and TRBJ2-7, is EPEVTQTPSHQVTQMGQEVILRCVPISNHLYFYWYRQILGQKVEFLVSFYNNEISEKSEIFDDQFSVERPDGSNFTLKIRSTKLEDSAMYFCASSEDRGEQYFGPGTRLTVT.

V and J are TRBV18 and TRBJ2-1; 9 bases match TRBD1. The CDR3 totals 15 residues. Looked up from germline, CDR1 is KGHSH and CDR2 is LQKENI. Trimming removed 3 bases from V and 4 bases from J; junction bases left unmatched: 4. The CDR3 loop is CASSPGTGLYNEQFF. The CDR3 DNA reads TGTGCCAGCTCACCTGGGACAGGGTTATACAATGAGCAGTTCTTC.

The chain has TRBV10-3 and TRBJ2-7; weak D call: TRBD2 (6 bases). The CDR3 is made up of 14 amino acids. Trimming removed 10 bases at V and 3 bases at J, with 19 bases between. Germline V CDR1 and CDR2: ENHRY, SYGVKD. CDR3 region: CATTGGFPYYEQYF. The CDR3 region has the DNA TGTGCCACCACCGGGGGTTTTCCCTACTACGAGCAGTACTTC.

The V and J genes are TRBV27 and TRBJ1-2, with unresolved D. This CDR3 has 14 residues. Germline loops: CDR1 MNHEY, CDR2 SMNVEV (reference sequence). The V and J ends lost 3 bases and 0 bases respectively, with 8 bases between them. CDR3 in DNA: TGTGCCAGCAGTTTGTCGAGAGCTAACTATGGCTACACCTTC. Translated, it gives CASSLSRANYGYTF.

A single count supports this clone. The chain couples TRBV7-3 to TRBJ2-3; possibly TRBD1 for D (5 bases). The CDR3 extends over 15 amino acids. The V gene's germline CDR1 is SGHTA and CDR2 FQGTGA. The ends were cut back, 0 bases at V and 9 bases at J, with 16 bases in the middle. CDR3 in DNA: TGTGCCAGCAGCTTAACGGGGCTCAGTACCATGACGCAGTATTTT. Its translation is CASSLTGLSTMTQYF.